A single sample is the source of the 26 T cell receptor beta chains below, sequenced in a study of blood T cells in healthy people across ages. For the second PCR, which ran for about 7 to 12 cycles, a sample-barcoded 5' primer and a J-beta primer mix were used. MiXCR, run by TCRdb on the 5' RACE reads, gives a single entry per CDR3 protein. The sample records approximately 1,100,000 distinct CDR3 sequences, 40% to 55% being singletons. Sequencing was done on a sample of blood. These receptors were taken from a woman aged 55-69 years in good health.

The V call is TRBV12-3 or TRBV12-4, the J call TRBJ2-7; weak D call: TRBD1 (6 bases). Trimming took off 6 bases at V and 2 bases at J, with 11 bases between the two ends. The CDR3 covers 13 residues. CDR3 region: CASRPRQAYEQYF. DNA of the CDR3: TGTGCCAGCAGACCCCGACAGGCCTACGAGCAGTACTTC.

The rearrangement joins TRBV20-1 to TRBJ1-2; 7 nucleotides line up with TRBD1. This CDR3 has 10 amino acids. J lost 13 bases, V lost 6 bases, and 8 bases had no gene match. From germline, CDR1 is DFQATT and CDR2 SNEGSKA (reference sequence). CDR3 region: CSARGSSTTF. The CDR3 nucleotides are TGCAGTGCCAGGGGGAGCTCTACCACCTTC.

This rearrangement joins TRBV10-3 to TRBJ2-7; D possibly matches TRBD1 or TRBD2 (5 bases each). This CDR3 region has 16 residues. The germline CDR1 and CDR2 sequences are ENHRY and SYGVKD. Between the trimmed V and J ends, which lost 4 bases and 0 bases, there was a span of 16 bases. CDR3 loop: CAISGLGAGSSYEQYF. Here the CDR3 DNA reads TGTGCCATCAGTGGTCTCGGGGCAGGCAGCTCCTACGAGCAGTACTTC.

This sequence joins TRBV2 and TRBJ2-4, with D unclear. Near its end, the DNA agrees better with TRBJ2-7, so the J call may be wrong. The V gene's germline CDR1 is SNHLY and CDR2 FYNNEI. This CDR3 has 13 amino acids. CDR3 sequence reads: CASSGAAPYEQYF. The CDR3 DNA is TGTGCCAGCAGTGGGGCAGCCCCTTACGAGCAGTACTTC.

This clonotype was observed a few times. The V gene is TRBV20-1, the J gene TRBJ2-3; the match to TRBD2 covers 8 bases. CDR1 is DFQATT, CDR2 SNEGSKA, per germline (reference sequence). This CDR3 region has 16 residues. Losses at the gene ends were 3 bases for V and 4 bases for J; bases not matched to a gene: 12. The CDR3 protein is CSASDTGAGGADTQYF. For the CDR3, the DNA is TGCAGTGCTAGTGACACCGGGGCGGGAGGAGCAGATACGCAGTATTTT.

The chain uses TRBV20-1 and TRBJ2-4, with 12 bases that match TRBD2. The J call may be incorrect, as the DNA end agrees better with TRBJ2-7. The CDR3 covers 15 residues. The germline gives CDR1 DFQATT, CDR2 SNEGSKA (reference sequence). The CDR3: CSASTGTSGSYEQYF. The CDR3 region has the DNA TGCAGTGCTAGCACCGGGACTAGCGGGTCCTACGAGCAGTACTTC.

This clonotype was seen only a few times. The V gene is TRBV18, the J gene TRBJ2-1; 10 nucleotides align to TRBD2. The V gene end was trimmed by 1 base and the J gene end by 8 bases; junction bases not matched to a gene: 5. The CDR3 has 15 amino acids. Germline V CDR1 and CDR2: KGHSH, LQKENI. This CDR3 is CASSPRLAGADEQFF. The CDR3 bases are TGTGCCAGCTCACCACGGCTAGCGGGAGCCGATGAGCAGTTCTTC.

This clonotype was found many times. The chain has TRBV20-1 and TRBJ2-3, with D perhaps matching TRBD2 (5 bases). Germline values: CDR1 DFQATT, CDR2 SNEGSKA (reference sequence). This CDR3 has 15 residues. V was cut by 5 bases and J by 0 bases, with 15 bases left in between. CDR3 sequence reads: CSAFKAVTSTDTQYF. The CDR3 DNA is TGCAGTGCTTTCAAAGCGGTTACTAGCACAGATACGCAGTATTTT.

The chain's CDR3 is CASSQEGTSGSPYEQYF. In DNA form, the CDR3 reads TGTGCCAGCAGCCAAGAGGGGACTAGCGGGAGTCCCTACGAGCAGTACTTC. This rearrangement joins TRBV3-1 to TRBJ2-7; 14 bases fit TRBD2. V dropped 0 bases and J dropped 2; count of bases not matched to a gene: 3. The CDR3 sequence is 17 residues long. The germline CDR1 and CDR2 sequences are LGHDT and YNNKEL (reference sequence).

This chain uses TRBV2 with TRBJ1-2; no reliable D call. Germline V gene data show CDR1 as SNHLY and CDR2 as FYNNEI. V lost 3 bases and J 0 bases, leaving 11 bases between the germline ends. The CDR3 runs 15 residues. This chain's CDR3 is CASSDRDATNYGYTF. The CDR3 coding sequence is TGTGCCAGCAGTGACAGAGACGCCACTAACTATGGCTACACCTTC.

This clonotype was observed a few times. Here the CDR3 reads CSATGQGLTDTQYF. In nucleotides, the CDR3 is TGCAGTGCTACCGGACAGGGATTGACAGATACGCAGTATTTT. The V call is TRBV20-1, the J call TRBJ2-3, with TRBD1 identical over 8 bases. Germline V gene sequence: CDR1 DFQATT, CDR2 SNEGSKA (reference sequence). The CDR3 is 14 residues long. V shed 4 bases, J shed 3 bases, and the junction held 6 bases outside the gene matches.

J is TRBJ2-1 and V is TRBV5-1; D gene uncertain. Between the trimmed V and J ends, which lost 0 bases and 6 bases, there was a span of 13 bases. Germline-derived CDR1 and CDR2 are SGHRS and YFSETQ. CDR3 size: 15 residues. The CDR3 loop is CASSLAVGTVNEQFF. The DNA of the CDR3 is TGCGCCAGCAGCTTGGCCGTCGGAACGGTCAATGAGCAGTTCTTC.

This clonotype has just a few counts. This chain's CDR3 is CASSLGRAATEAFF. The CDR3 DNA sequence: TGTGCCAGCAGTTTGGGCAGGGCGGCGACTGAAGCTTTCTTT. The chain has TRBV12-3 or TRBV12-4 and TRBJ1-1, with a possible D match to TRBD1 (5 bases). The CDR3 runs to 14 residues. Trimming stripped 3 bases from V and 5 bases from J, with 13 bases between.

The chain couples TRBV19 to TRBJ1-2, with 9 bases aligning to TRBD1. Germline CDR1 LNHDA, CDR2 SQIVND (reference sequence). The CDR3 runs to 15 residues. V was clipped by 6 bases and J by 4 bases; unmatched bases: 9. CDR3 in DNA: TGTGCCAGTAGGCGCATTACAGGGGGCGGCTATGGCTACACCTTC. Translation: CASRRITGGGYGYTF.

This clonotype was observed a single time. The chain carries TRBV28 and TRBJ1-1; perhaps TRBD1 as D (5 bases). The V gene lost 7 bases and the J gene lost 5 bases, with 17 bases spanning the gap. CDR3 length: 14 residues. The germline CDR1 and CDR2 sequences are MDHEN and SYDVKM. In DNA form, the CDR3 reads TGTGCCAGCACCTCGGCCGGGGGAGGGACTGAAGCTTTCTTT. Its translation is CASTSAGGGTEAFF.

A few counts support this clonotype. CDR3 sequence reads: CASSSVGRVSYNEQFF. DNA for the CDR3: TGTGCCAGCAGCTCGGTGGGACGGGTCTCCTACAATGAGCAGTTCTTC. The V call is TRBV27, the J call TRBJ2-1, with D perhaps being TRBD1 or TRBD2 (5 bases each). The germline V and J ends were trimmed by 6 bases and 0 bases, with 15 bases remaining between them. The CDR3 runs to 16 residues. From germline, CDR1 is MNHEY and CDR2 SMNVEV (reference sequence).

The CDR3 coding sequence is TGTGCCAGCAGCTCGACAGGGTTAGATACGCAGTATTTT. It yields the protein CASSSTGLDTQYF. The V call is TRBV7-3, the J call TRBJ2-3; 7 bases are shared with TRBD1. The CDR3 contains 13 residues. With 4 bases clipped from V and 5 bases from J, the junction kept 3 bases outside the gene matches. The V gene's germline CDR1 is SGHTA and CDR2 FQGTGA.

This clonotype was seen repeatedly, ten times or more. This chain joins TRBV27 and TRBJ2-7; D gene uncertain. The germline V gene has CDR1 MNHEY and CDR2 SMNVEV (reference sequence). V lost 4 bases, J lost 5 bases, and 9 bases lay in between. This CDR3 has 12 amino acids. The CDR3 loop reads CASSSTPNEQYF. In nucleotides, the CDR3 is TGTGCCAGCAGTTCAACCCCGAACGAGCAGTACTTC.

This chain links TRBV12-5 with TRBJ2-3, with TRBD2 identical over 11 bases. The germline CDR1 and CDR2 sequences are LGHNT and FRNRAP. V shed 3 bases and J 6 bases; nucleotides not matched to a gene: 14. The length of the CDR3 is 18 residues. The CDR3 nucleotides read TGTGCTAGTGGTTTTTCACTAGCGGGAGCCCCCCTAAGGGATACGCAGTATTTT. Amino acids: CASGFSLAGAPLRDTQYF.

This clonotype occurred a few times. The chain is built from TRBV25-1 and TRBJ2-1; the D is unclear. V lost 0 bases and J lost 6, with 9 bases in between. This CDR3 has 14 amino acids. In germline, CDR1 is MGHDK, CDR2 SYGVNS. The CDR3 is CASSEYWGTNEQFF. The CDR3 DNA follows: TGTGCCAGCAGTGAATATTGGGGAACCAATGAGCAGTTCTTC.

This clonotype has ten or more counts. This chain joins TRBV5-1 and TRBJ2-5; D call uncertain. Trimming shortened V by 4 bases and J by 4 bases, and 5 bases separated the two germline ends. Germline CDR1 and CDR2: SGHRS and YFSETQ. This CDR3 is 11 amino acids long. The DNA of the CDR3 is TGCGCCAGCAGCGGCGCAGAGACCCAGTACTTC. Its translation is CASSGAETQYF.

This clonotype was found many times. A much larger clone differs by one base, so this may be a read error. The CDR3 spells CASSQVGGLKETQYF. CDR3 DNA: TGTGCCAGCAGCCAAGTGGGTGGTTTGAAAGAGACCCAGTACTTC. This sequence joins TRBV4-2 and TRBJ2-5, with D uncertain. There are 15 residues in the CDR3. V lost 1 base and J lost 3, with 12 bases in between. Germline loops: CDR1 LGHNA, CDR2 YNFKEQ.

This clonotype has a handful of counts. The DNA of the CDR3 is TGTGCCAGCAGGCTGGACAGGGGGCTTCAGCCCCAGCATTTT. Translation: CASRLDRGLQPQHF. The V and J genes are TRBV6-1 and TRBJ1-5; 11 nucleotides agree with TRBD1. The germline gives CDR1 MNHNS, CDR2 SASEGT. This CDR3 has 14 amino acids. With 6 bases clipped from V and 6 bases from J, the junction kept 4 bases outside the gene matches.

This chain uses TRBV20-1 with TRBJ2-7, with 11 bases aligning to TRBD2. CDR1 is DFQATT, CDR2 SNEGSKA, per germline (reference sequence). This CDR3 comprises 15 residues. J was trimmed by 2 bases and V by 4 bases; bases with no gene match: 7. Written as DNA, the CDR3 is TGCAGTGCTACTCGGACTAGCGGGTCCACCTACGAGCAGTACTTC. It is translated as CSATRTSGSTYEQYF.

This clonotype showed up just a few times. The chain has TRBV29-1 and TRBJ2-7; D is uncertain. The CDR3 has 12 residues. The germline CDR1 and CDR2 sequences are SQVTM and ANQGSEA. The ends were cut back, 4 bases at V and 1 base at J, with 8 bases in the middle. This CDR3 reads CSVAQDSYEQYF. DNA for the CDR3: TGCAGCGTTGCCCAGGATTCCTACGAGCAGTACTTC.

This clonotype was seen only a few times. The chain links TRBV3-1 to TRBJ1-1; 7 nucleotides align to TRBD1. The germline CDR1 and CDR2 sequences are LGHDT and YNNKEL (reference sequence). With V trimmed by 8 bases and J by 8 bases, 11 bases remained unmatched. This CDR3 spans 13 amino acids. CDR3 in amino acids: CASGGDSRVEAFF. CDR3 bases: TGTGCCAGCGGGGGGGACAGTCGGGTAGAAGCTTTCTTT.